The next 10 T cell receptor beta chains were all read from a single sample in a study of blood T cell repertoires in COVID-19. Sequencing was performed with immunoSEQ multiplex PCR; in TCRdb, only in-frame clones are kept and a portion is missing. The sample includes some 180,000 clones, 60% to 85% seen only once; the top ten take around 8.1%. The sequenced material came from peripheral blood. The receptor set was obtained from a woman in her 50s with active or convalescent COVID-19.

This chain connects TRBV27 to TRBJ2-5, with TRBD2 matching over 8 bases. V trimming: 8 bases; J trimming: 3 bases; junction bases outside the gene matches: 8. This CDR3 spans 14 amino acids. In germline, CDR1 is MNHEY, CDR2 SMNVEV (reference sequence). The CDR3 reads CASRTAGGEETQYF. As DNA, the CDR3 is TGTGCCAGCCGGACTGCGGGAGGAGAAGAGACCCAGTACTTC.

This clone was picked up a small number of times. The rearrangement uses TRBV12-3 or TRBV12-4 and TRBJ1-3, with unresolved D. This CDR3 comprises 12 residues. V shed 6 bases and J shed 7 bases, with 10 bases lying between them. CDR3 in amino acids: CASSPRANTIYF. The CDR3 region has the DNA TGTGCCAGCAGCCCGAGGGCGAACACCATATATTTT.

The chain carries TRBV4-3 and TRBJ1-4; D not certain. The CDR3 is made up of 13 amino acids. V was cut by 1 base and J by 6 bases, with 6 bases left in between. Germline CDR1 reads LGHNA; CDR2 reads YSLEER. CDR3 amino acids: CASSQVHDEKLFF. The CDR3 bases are TGCGCCAGCAGCCAAGTCCATGATGAAAAACTGTTTTTT.

The V and J genes are TRBV18 and TRBJ2-3; 7 bases are a match to TRBD1. The germline V gene encodes CDR1 KGHSH and CDR2 LQKENI. The CDR3 contains 16 residues. J gave up 0 bases and V 3 bases, and 6 bases lay outside the gene matches. DNA for the CDR3: TGTGCCAGCTCACCGACCGACAGGGCTAGCACAGATACGCAGTATTTT. Protein product: CASSPTDRASTDTQYF.

V is TRBV5-5 and J is TRBJ2-2, with 7 bases identical to TRBD1. Trimming at V came to 1 base and at J to 3 bases, leaving 9 bases not matched to a gene. The CDR3 runs to 17 residues. Germline assignment: CDR1 SGHKS and CDR2 YYEKEE (reference sequence). The CDR3 loop reads CASSLSLTQGYTGELFF. For the CDR3, the DNA is TGTGCCAGCAGCTTGTCGCTCACACAGGGGTACACCGGGGAGCTGTTTTTT.

This clone showed up many times. J is TRBJ1-1 and V is TRBV5-1, with D possibly being TRBD1 (6 bases). Germline loops: CDR1 SGHRS, CDR2 YFSETQ. The CDR3 sequence is 15 residues long. V was shortened by 5 bases and J by 3 bases, with 17 bases between the two germline ends. The CDR3 spells CASSQILTGHTEAFF. CDR3 DNA sequence: TGCGCCAGCAGTCAGATACTCACAGGGCACACTGAAGCTTTCTTT.

The chain joins TRBV28 to TRBJ1-1; 10 nucleotides align to TRBD1. Germline V gene sequence: CDR1 MDHEN, CDR2 SYDVKM. V gave up 3 bases and J gave up 11 bases; unmatched junction bases: 12. This CDR3 has 15 amino acids. The CDR3 protein is CASSFGTGEIRAAFF. The CDR3, as DNA: TGTGCCAGCAGTTTCGGGACAGGGGAAATCCGAGCGGCTTTCTTT.

CDR3 nucleotides: TGTGCCAGCAGTTTCTGGGGCGGGAGGGTAGGAGGAGCTTTCTTT. Its translation: CASSFWGGRVGGAFF. The chain combines TRBV27 with TRBJ1-1; a weak D match, TRBD1 (5 bases). V lost 3 bases and J lost 10, with 21 bases in between. CDR1 MNHEY and CDR2 SMNVEV come from the germline V gene (reference sequence). The CDR3 has 15 residues.

This clone was recorded once. The genes are TRBV30 and TRBJ2-1, with D possibly being TRBD2 (6 bases). From germline, CDR1 is GTSNPN and CDR2 SVGIG (reference sequence). V was shortened by 4 bases and J by 5 bases, with 12 bases between the two germline ends. This CDR3 is 13 amino acids long. Here the CDR3 reads CAWTRDWNNEQFF. Here the CDR3 DNA reads TGTGCCTGGACCCGGGACTGGAACAATGAGCAGTTCTTC.

The rearrangement uses TRBV30 and TRBJ2-7; 7 positions match TRBD2. CDR1 is GTSNPN and CDR2 is SVGIG in the germline V gene (reference sequence). Trimming took 2 bases from V and 3 from J; bases not matched to a gene: 7. This CDR3 comprises 14 residues. The CDR3 sequence: CAWSSGRSGYEQYF. Written as DNA, the CDR3 is TGTGCCTGGAGTTCCGGGAGGTCAGGCTACGAGCAGTACTTC. Full variable domain (outside the CDR3, taken from reference TRBV30 and TRBJ2-7): SQTIHQWPATLVQPVGSPLSLECTVEGTSNPNLYWYRQAAGRGLQLLFYSVGIGQISSEVPQNLSASRPQDRQFILSSKKLLLSDSGFYLCAWSSGRSGYEQYFGPGTRLTVT.